Sequencing of this T cell receptor beta chain was carried out in a study of OX40 agonist ivuxolimab in advanced cancers. At the level of the study: Ivuxolimab, an agonist antibody against OX40 (CD134), was given to patients. Eligibility admitted prior anti-PD-1, anti-PD-L1 or anti-CTLA-4 therapy; about 40% had some. Findings and caveats of the study: The study did not work out the antigen specificity of the expanded peripheral T cells.

Patients who had autoimmune disease history or got systemic immunosuppression were left out. Sequencing was performed with immunoSEQ multiplex PCR; in TCRdb, only in-frame clones are kept and a portion is missing. The sample yields some 37,000 clones, roughly 80% seen once. For this clone: Its cognate antigen is unknown.

From germline, CDR1 is SEHNR and CDR2 FQNEAQ (reference sequence). V lost 4 bases and J 0 bases, leaving 16 bases between the germline ends. The CDR3 spans 17 residues. This receptor was obtained from an adult with an advanced solid tumor such as melanoma, head and neck, liver or kidney cancer. This specimen was CD4+ or CD8+ T cells sorted from blood, taken in a trial of the OX40 agonist ivuxolimab. The chain employs TRBV7-9 and TRBJ2-1; TRBD2 might be the D (6 bases). Here the CDR3 reads CASSSSTSPDSYNEQFF. The CDR3 DNA sequence: TGTGCCAGCAGCTCATCTACTAGCCCCGACTCCTACAATGAGCAGTTCTTC. The full variable domain, completed using reference TRBV7-9 and TRBJ2-1, is DTGVSQNPRHKITKRGQNVTFRCDPISEHNRLYWYRQTLGQGPEFLTYFQNEAQLEKSRLLSDRFSAERPKGSFSTLEIQRTEQGDSAMYLCASSSSTSPDSYNEQFFGPGTRLTVL.